This TCR beta chain came from a study of T cells in Graves' hyperthyroidism and ophthalmopathy. General study results and limits: Among clonotypes expanded in thyroid above 0.001, most were also found in blood.

CDR3 size: 15 residues. Amplification yielded TCR beta CDR3 regions, with RNA transcripts as the source. When the TCR CDR3 underwent first-round RT-PCR, the HTBI primer set was used. TCRdb reprocessed the multiplex PCR reads with MiXCR, giving one entry per CDR3 protein. The data show 400,000 or so distinct CDR3 sequences, with about 14% seen just once and approximately 27% held by the top ten. This clonotype came up many times. The antigen is not known. At one end the junction does not follow the germline gene, possibly because of a read error. The chain carries TRBV12-3 or TRBV12-4 and TRBJ2-2; D is undetermined. This sequence was found in a man over 45 with Graves' ophthalmopathy. Input material: blood. The CDR3 DNA reads TGTGCCAGCAGTTTGCCAGGTTCGAATACCGGGGAGCTGTTTTTT. Translating it yields CASSLPGSNTGELFF.